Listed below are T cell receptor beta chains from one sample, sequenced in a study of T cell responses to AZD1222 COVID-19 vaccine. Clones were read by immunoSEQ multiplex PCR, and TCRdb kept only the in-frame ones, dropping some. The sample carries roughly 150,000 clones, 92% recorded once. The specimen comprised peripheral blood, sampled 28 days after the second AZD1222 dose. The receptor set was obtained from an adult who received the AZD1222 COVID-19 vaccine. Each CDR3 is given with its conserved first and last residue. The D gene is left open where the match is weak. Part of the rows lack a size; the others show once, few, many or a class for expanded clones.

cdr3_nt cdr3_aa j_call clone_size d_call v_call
TGTGCCAGCAGCCTACTCACCCGATCACAGGGCCGAAGTGAAAAACTGTTTTTT CASSLLTRSQGRSEKLFF TRBJ1-4 NA NA TRBV5-4
TGTGCCAGCAGTTTATCCAGTAGCGGTGAGCAGTTCTTC CASSLSSSGEQFF TRBJ2-1 few NA TRBV28
TGTGCCAGTAGTGCCGTTGGGGGAGACACTGAAGCTTTCTTT CASSAVGGDTEAFF TRBJ1-1 NA NA TRBV19
TGTGCCAGTAGTATGTCCGGGGGTAGGAGCTATGGCTACACCTTC CASSMSGGRSYGYTF TRBJ1-2 once NA TRBV19
TGTGCCAGCAGCGCGGGACAGGTCTCTGGAAACACCATATATTTT CASSAGQVSGNTIYF TRBJ1-3 NA TRBD1 TRBV5-5
TGTGCCAGCAGCTTAGGTGGGGAATTGAACACTGAAGCTTTCTTT CASSLGGELNTEAFF TRBJ1-1 NA NA TRBV11-2
TGCGCCAGCAGCCAAGGTTCGGGATTCACTGGAAACACCATATATTTT CASSQGSGFTGNTIYF TRBJ1-3 NA NA TRBV4-1
TGTGCCACCAGTGATGGGGGAGAAGCTTTCTTT CATSDGGEAFF TRBJ1-1 NA NA TRBV24-1
TGTGCCAGCAGCCTTAGCGGGGGTATAGATACGCAGTATTTT CASSLSGGIDTQYF TRBJ2-3 NA TRBD2 TRBV27
TGTGCCAGCAGTATAGGGACAGGGATTTATCGAAGGAACACTGAAGCTTTCTTT CASSIGTGIYRRNTEAFF TRBJ1-1 NA TRBD1 TRBV2
TGTGCCAGCAGCTTAGGCACAGGGGGCGAGGATAATGGCTACACCTTC CASSLGTGGEDNGYTF TRBJ1-2 NA TRBD1 TRBV7-9
TGTGCCAGCAGTCTCCTTTCAGGGGGGTACGAGCAGTACTTC CASSLLSGGYEQYF TRBJ2-7 NA NA TRBV27
TGTGCCAGCAGGGGGACGGATGAAAAACTGTTTTTT CASRGTDEKLFF TRBJ1-4 NA NA TRBV12-3/TRBV12-4
TGTGCCAGCAGCCTCTACCCGACGGGCGTTGATGAGCAGTTCTTC CASSLYPTGVDEQFF TRBJ2-1 once NA TRBV3-1/TRBV3-2
TGTGCCAGCAGTGCACAGGTTTCCTCTGGGGCCAACGTCCTGACTTTC CASSAQVSSGANVLTF TRBJ2-6 NA NA TRBV6-4
TGCGCCAGCAGCCAAGACCCAGGGGCTTACACTGAAGCTTTCTTT CASSQDPGAYTEAFF TRBJ1-1 NA NA TRBV4-3
TGTGCCAGCAGCTTAGCGAGGGGGGGGCAGCCCCAGCATTTT CASSLARGGQPQHF TRBJ1-5 NA NA TRBV7-8